The 13 T cell receptor beta chains below come from one sample, sequenced in a study of identifying expanded T cells in peripheral blood. Method: immunoSEQ multiplex PCR; TCRdb's copy keeps in-frame clones and lacks some. The data contain 85,000 to 100,000 clones, approximately 88% of them seen just once; the ten biggest clones take up 3% to 4%. Sequenced: blood. The receptors derive from a person between 18 and 75 years old in good health.

This clone was counted only a few times. The rearrangement joins TRBV4-2 to TRBJ2-7; 9 bases line up with TRBD1. The germline gives CDR1 LGHNA, CDR2 YNFKEQ. J was trimmed by 5 bases and V by 0 bases; bases with no gene match: 8. CDR3 size: 16 residues. CDR3 residues: CASSQEPGQGVDEQYF. CDR3 nucleotide sequence: TGTGCCAGCAGCCAAGAACCGGGACAGGGAGTCGACGAGCAGTACTTC.

The chain has TRBV7-8 and TRBJ2-5; no reliable D call. The CDR3 extends over 16 amino acids. Trimming stripped 5 bases from V and 2 bases from J, with 18 bases between. The germline CDR1 and CDR2 sequences are SGHVS and FQNEAQ. CDR3 nucleotides: TGTGCCAGCAGCCCGTTGTCCAGTCCCAGTCAAGAGACCCAGTACTTC. It encodes CASSPLSSPSQETQYF.

This chain joins TRBV5-4 and TRBJ2-5; D ambiguous. The V end was cut by 4 bases, the J end by 2 bases, with 9 bases between. This CDR3 has 13 amino acids. Germline V gives CDR1 SGHNT, CDR2 YYREEE (reference sequence). DNA for the CDR3: TGTGCCAGCAGCCCAGACGGACAAGAGACCCAGTACTTC. Protein: CASSPDGQETQYF.

V and J are TRBV7-3 and TRBJ2-2, with 7 bases fitting TRBD1. CDR1 and CDR2 (germline): SGHTA, FQGTGA. The trim removed 8 bases at V and 11 bases at J, leaving 11 bases unmatched. The CDR3 contains 13 residues. For the CDR3, the DNA is TGTGCCAGCGCCGAATTCGACAGGGAAGAGCTGTTTTTT. It specifies CASAEFDREELFF.

V gene TRBV7-8 combines with J gene TRBJ2-3; 11 bases line up with TRBD2. Trimming cost V 3 bases and J 6 bases; bases outside gene matches: 5. CDR1 is SGHVS and CDR2 is FQNEAQ in the germline V gene. This CDR3 spans 15 amino acids. The chain's CDR3 is CASSFSGGGADTQYF. CDR3 in DNA: TGTGCCAGCAGCTTTAGCGGGGGGGGAGCGGATACGCAGTATTTT.

This rearrangement joins TRBV4-2 to TRBJ2-1; possible D gene TRBD1, 5 bases. V dropped 8 bases and J dropped 4 bases, with 9 bases sitting between them. The CDR3 contains 12 residues. CDR1 is LGHNA and CDR2 is YNFKEQ in the germline V gene. CDR3: CASATGYNEQFF. The CDR3 DNA is TGTGCCAGCGCCACAGGTTACAATGAGCAGTTCTTC.

This rearrangement joins TRBV5-1 to TRBJ2-2; D gene unclear. Germline V CDR1 and CDR2: SGHRS, YFSETQ. V was clipped by 0 bases and J by 7 bases, with 10 bases between them. There are 14 residues in the CDR3. CDR3 protein: CASSLGGFDGELFF. The CDR3 nucleotides read TGCGCCAGCAGCTTGGGCGGTTTTGACGGGGAGCTGTTTTTT.

The chain recombines TRBV7-2 with TRBJ2-7; 9 bases match TRBD1. This CDR3 has 17 residues. Germline V gene sequence: CDR1 SGHTA, CDR2 FQGNSA. Germline trimming cut 2 bases from V and 1 base from J; bases unmatched to any gene: 9. CDR3 DNA sequence: TGTGCCAGCAGCTTATCCGGGACAGGGCCGGAATCCTACGAGCAGTACTTC. It codes for CASSLSGTGPESYEQYF.

The genes are TRBV5-5 and TRBJ2-7; 9 nucleotides agree with TRBD2. V gave up 2 bases and J gave up 6 bases; unmatched junction bases: 9. CDR1 and CDR2 (germline): SGHKS, YYEKEE (reference sequence). CDR3 length: 15 amino acids. CDR3 sequence reads: CASSFEAGGLPEQYF. DNA for the CDR3: TGTGCCAGCAGCTTCGAGGCGGGGGGGTTACCCGAGCAGTACTTC.

This chain links TRBV7-8 with TRBJ2-1; D gene ambiguous. The V end was cut by 3 bases, the J end by 7 bases, with 7 bases between. The CDR3 contains 12 residues. Germline V gene lookup returns CDR1 SGHVS and CDR2 FQNEAQ. The CDR3 nucleotides are TGTGCCAGCAGCTTGTGGGGAAATGAGCAGTTCTTC. This sequence encodes CASSLWGNEQFF.

The sample holds a few counts of this clone. The rearrangement links TRBV4-2 to TRBJ2-7; D possibly corresponds to TRBD2 (5 bases). CDR1 is LGHNA and CDR2 is YNFKEQ in the germline V gene. This CDR3 comprises 14 residues. The V gene lost 0 bases and the J gene lost 7 bases, with 13 bases spanning the gap. In nucleotides, the CDR3 is TGTGCCAGCAGCCAAGAATGGGAGACCGAGGAGCAGTACTTC. It specifies CASSQEWETEEQYF.

Turning to this clone: One end of the junction varies from germline; a read error may be responsible. The CDR3 reads CVSSMGYEQYF. The CDR3 nucleotides are TGTGTCAGTAGTATGGGGTACGAGCAGTACTTC. The rearrangement joins TRBV19 to TRBJ2-7; D is unclear. The germline V gene has CDR1 LNHDA and CDR2 SQIVND (reference sequence). The CDR3 totals 11 residues.

This chain connects TRBV5-4 to TRBJ1-2; D is undetermined. V lost 2 bases and J lost 3, with 11 bases in between. Germline V CDR1 and CDR2: SGHNT, YYREEE (reference sequence). This CDR3 is built from 14 residues. CDR3 nucleotide sequence: TGTGCCAGCAGCTTCTCCCGGGTAGACTATGGCTACACCTTC. Amino acids: CASSFSRVDYGYTF.